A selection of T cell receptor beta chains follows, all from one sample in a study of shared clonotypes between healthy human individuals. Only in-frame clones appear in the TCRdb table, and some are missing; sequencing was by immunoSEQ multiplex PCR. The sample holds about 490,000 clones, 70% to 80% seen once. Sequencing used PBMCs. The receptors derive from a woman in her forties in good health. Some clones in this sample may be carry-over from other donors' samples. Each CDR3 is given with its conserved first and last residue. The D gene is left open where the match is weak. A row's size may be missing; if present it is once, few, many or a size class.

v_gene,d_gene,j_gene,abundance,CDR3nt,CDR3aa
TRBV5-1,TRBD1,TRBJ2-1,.,TGCGCCAGCAGCTTCGCCGGGACAGGGTCCTACAATGAGCAGTTCTTC,CASSFAGTGSYNEQFF
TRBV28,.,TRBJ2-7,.,TGTGCCAGCAGTTACTACCTGACAGGTTTGGTTTCCTACGAGCAGTACTTC,CASSYYLTGLVSYEQYF
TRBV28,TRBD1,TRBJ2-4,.,TGTGCCAGCAGTAATCTAAGACAGGGGCGGGCCAAAAACATTCAGTACTTC,CASSNLRQGRAKNIQYF
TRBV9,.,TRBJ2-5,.,TGTGCCAGCAGCGTAGTCCCATCCGGGAGTAGGGAGACCCAGTACTTC,CASSVVPSGSRETQYF
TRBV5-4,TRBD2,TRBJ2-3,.,TGTGCCAGCAGCTTACAAACTAGCGGCTACACAGATACGCAGTATTTT,CASSLQTSGYTDTQYF
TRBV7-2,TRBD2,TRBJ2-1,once,TGTGCCAGCAGCCCCCGGGGGGGGCGGTACAATGAGCAGTTCTTC,CASSPRGGRYNEQFF
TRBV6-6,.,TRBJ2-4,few,TGTGCCAGCAGTTCGGGTGGGGGGACCATTCAGTACTTC,CASSSGGGTIQYF
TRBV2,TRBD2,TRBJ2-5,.,TGTGCCAGCAGTGAATGGGGTAGCGGGGCCGGGTCCCAGTACTTC,CASSEWGSGAGSQYF
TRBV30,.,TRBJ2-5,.,TGTGCTCGTTCCACCCTGGGGACCCAGTACTTC,CARSTLGTQYF
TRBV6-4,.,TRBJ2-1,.,TGTGCCAGCAGTCCCGGTGCTTTGAATTACAATGAGCAGTTCTTC,CASSPGALNYNEQFF
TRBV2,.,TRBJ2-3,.,TGTGCCAGCAGTGCGATGGAGGGCGATACGCAGTATTTT,CASSAMEGDTQYF
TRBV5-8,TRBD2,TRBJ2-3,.,TGTGCCAGCACCCCCGGGAGGCCCGGGACAGATACGCAGTATTTT,CASTPGRPGTDTQYF
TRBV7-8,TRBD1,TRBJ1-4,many,TGTGCCAGCAGCCGACACAGGGGCACAGATGAAAAACTGTTTTTT,CASSRHRGTDEKLFF
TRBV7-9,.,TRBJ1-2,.,TGTGCCAGCAGCCCCGACAGTATCTCTGGCTACACCTTC,CASSPDSISGYTF
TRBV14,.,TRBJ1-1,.,TGTGCCAGCAGCGACGACGGGAACACTGAAGCTTTCTTT,CASSDDGNTEAFF
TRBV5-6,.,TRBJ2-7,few,TGTGCCAGCAGCTTGTCGGGGGGCCACGAGCAGTACTTC,CASSLSGGHEQYF
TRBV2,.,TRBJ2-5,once,TGTGCCAGCAGTGAATTGGCTAGCCAAGAGACCCAGTACTTC,CASSELASQETQYF
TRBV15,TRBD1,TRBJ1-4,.,TGTGCCACCAGCCGGGACAGACAAGAAAAACTGTTTTTT,CATSRDRQEKLFF
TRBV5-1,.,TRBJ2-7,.,TGCGCCAGCAGCTTGGGGGGATACGAGCAGTACTTC,CASSLGGYEQYF
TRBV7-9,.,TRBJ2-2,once,TGTGCCAGCAGCGCGGGGGCTTGGGACACCGGGGAGCTGTTTTTT,CASSAGAWDTGELFF
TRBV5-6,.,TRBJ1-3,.,TGTGCCAGCAGCGCCCAGGCGCTTACCGGAAACACCATATATTTT,CASSAQALTGNTIYF
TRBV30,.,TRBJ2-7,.,TGTGCCTGGAGTCCCCGCTCGGCCGAGCAGTACTTC,CAWSPRSAEQYF
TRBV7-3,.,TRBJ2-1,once,TGTGCCAGCAGCTTATCAGCGGGCGGTGTTGGTGAGCAGTTCTTC,CASSLSAGGVGEQFF
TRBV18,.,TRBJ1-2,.,TGTGCCTCAGCAGGGACCTATGGCTACACCTTC,CASAGTYGYTF
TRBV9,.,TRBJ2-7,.,TGTGCCAGCAGCCTCGGACTGGATTACGAGCAGTACTTC,CASSLGLDYEQYF
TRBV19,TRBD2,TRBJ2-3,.,TGTGCCAGTCAGGCGGGAGGGAGCACAGATACGCAGTATTTT,CASQAGGSTDTQYF
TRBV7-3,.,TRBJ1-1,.,TGTGCCAGCAGCCCTATAAGTGGGAACACTGAAGCTTTCTTT,CASSPISGNTEAFF
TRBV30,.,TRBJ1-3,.,TGTGCCTGGAGTGTTGATAGCTCTGGAAACACCATATATTTT,CAWSVDSSGNTIYF
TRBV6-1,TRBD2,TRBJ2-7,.,TGTGCCAGCAGTGAAAACTTTAGCGGGGCCTCCTACGAGCAGTACTTC,CASSENFSGASYEQYF
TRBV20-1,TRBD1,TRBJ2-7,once,TGCAGTGCTACCAGGGGGTACGAGCAGTACTTC,CSATRGYEQYF
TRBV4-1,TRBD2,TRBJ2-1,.,TGCGCCAGCAGTCACCTAGCGGGAGGGCCGTATGAGCAGTTCTTC,CASSHLAGGPYEQFF
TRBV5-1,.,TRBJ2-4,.,TGCGCCAGCAGCTTTGGACGGGAAAACATTCAGTACTTC,CASSFGRENIQYF
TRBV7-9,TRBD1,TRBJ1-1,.,TGTGCCAGCAGCTTCGTGCAGGGGGGCACTGAAGCTTTCTTT,CASSFVQGGTEAFF
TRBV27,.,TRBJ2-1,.,TGTGCCAGCAGCCAACAGACCGGCCCAAATGAGCAGTTCTTC,CASSQQTGPNEQFF
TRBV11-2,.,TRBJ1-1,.,TGTGCCAGCAGCCTACGTGGGGACCACACTGAAGCTTTCTTT,CASSLRGDHTEAFF
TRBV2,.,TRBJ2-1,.,TGTGCCAGCAGTGAATACGGCCCCGTGGATGAGCAGTTCTTC,CASSEYGPVDEQFF
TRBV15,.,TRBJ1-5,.,TGTGCCACCAGCAGAGATCTCGTTGGAAATCAGCCCCAGCATTTT,CATSRDLVGNQPQHF
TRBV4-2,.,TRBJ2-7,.,TGTGCCAGCAGCCAAGAGGCAGGGGGGTGGAACGAGCAGTACTTC,CASSQEAGGWNEQYF
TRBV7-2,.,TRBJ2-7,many,TGTGCCAGCAGCAAAGGGCGGCTAAGCTCCTACGAGCAGTACTTC,CASSKGRLSSYEQYF
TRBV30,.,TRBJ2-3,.,TGTGCCGCAAGGAGGGGGGGGGACCCAGATACGCAGTATTTT,CAARRGGDPDTQYF
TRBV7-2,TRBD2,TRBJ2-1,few,TGTGCCAGCAGTTACGCCCCTTGGGGTAGCGGGAGAGATGAGCAGTTCTTC,CASSYAPWGSGRDEQFF
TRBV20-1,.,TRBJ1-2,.,TGCAGTGCTAGTGTGAACGGTGGCTACACCTTC,CSASVNGGYTF
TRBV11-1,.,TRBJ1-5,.,TGTGCCAGCAGCCCGACAGTTAGCAATCAGCCCCAGCATTTT,CASSPTVSNQPQHF
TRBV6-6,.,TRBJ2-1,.,TGTGCCAGCAGCCTGTCGGGACCTTCCTACAATGAGCAGTTCTTC,CASSLSGPSYNEQFF
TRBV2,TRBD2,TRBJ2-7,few,TGTGCCACCGAGGGACTAGCGGGAGAGGCGCAGTACTTC,CATEGLAGEAQYF
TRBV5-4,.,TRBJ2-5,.,TGTGCCAGCAGCTTGGATGAACGCGGGGAGACCCAGTACTTC,CASSLDERGETQYF
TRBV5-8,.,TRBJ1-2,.,TGTGCCAGCACTAGGGCCAAAATCTATGGCTACACCTTC,CASTRAKIYGYTF
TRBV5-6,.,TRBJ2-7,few,TGTGCCAGCAGCTCCCTCATGCAGGGGGGTATAGCGTCCTACGAGCAGTACTTC,CASSSLMQGGIASYEQYF
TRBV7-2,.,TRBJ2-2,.,TGTGCCAGCAGCTTAGGGGGCGGAGCCACCGGGGAGCTGTTTTTT,CASSLGGGATGELFF
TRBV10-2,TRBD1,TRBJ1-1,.,TGCGCCAGCAGATCACCGGGACAGGGGGCTTGGTTGGGAGCTTTCTTT,CASRSPGQGAWLGAFF